Below are 17 T cell receptor beta chains sequenced from a single sample in a study of blood T cell repertoires in COVID-19. TCRdb's table, derived via immunoSEQ multiplex PCR, lists solely in-frame clones and lacks some. The sample records tens of thousands of clones, around four fifths being singletons. Sequencing used peripheral blood. These TCRs come from a human donor in a cohort sampled during active COVID-19.

This clone was detected once. The chain joins TRBV20-1 to TRBJ2-3; D possibly uses TRBD1 or TRBD2 (5 bases each). Germline V lookup: CDR1 DFQATT, CDR2 SNEGSKA (reference sequence). The V end was cut by 5 bases, the J end by 5 bases, with 20 bases between. The CDR3 is 15 residues long. This CDR3 reads CSARDYSGLGDTQYF. The CDR3, as DNA: TGCAGTGCTCGTGACTACTCAGGGTTGGGAGATACGCAGTATTTT.

The table lists this clone with a count of one. The chain recombines TRBV5-1 with TRBJ1-1, with D possibly being TRBD1 (5 bases). The length of the CDR3 is 15 residues. Trimming took off 0 bases at V and 5 bases at J, with 14 bases between the two ends. CDR1 is SGHRS and CDR2 is YFSETQ in the germline V gene. The DNA for the CDR3 is TGCGCCAGCAGCTTGGCGGGCAGGGAAGGAACTGAAGCTTTCTTT. Its protein product is CASSLAGREGTEAFF.

The rearrangement joins TRBV27 to TRBJ1-4; 8 nucleotides match TRBD1. The trim removed 0 bases at V and 8 bases at J, leaving 5 bases unmatched. Germline loops: CDR1 MNHEY, CDR2 SMNVEV (reference sequence). The CDR3 covers 15 residues. CDR3 bases: TGTGCCAGCAGTTTATCGGACAGGGAACGCGAAAAACTGTTTTTT. The encoded protein is CASSLSDREREKLFF.

The chain is built from TRBV3-1 (or the pseudogene TRBV3-2) and TRBJ2-7, with D perhaps TRBD1 (5 bases). Deletions cut 5 bases from V and 3 bases from J, with 17 bases between. The CDR3 has 15 amino acids. Germline CDR1 LGHDT, CDR2 YNNKEL (reference sequence). The DNA of the CDR3 is TGTGCCAGCAGCGAAGTACCCGACAGTAACTACGAGCAGTACTTC. Its translation is CASSEVPDSNYEQYF.

This clone was counted between two and nine times. The chain carries TRBV11-2 and TRBJ2-2; 10 bases are shared with TRBD2. Germline V CDR1 and CDR2: SGHAT, FQNNGV. The CDR3 is made up of 16 amino acids. After removal of 4 bases from V and 4 bases from J, the junction contained 6 bases not matched to a gene. Written as DNA, the CDR3 is TGTGCCAGCAGCTCTCAGCGGGGGGGGTCCACCGGGGAGCTGTTTTTT. Its protein product is CASSSQRGGSTGELFF.

This clone occurred many times. This chain joins TRBV6-2 or TRBV6-3 and TRBJ1-2; no reliable D call. The CDR3 totals 15 residues. In germline, CDR1 is MNHEY, CDR2 SVGEGT. V was pared by 6 bases and J by 7 bases, with 21 bases between. CDR3 residues: CASSESVRSSGGYTF. The CDR3 DNA reads TGTGCCAGCAGCGAATCGGTTCGATCCTCGGGTGGCTACACCTTC.

The chain uses TRBV5-6 and TRBJ2-7; D unresolved. Germline lookup yields CDR1 SGHDT and CDR2 YYEEEE. Trimming took off 2 bases at V and 2 bases at J, with 14 bases between the two ends. The CDR3 totals 15 residues. The CDR3 sequence: CASSFNPGPTYEQYF. The CDR3 DNA reads as TGTGCCAGCAGCTTCAATCCAGGTCCTACCTACGAGCAGTACTTC.

The V and J genes are TRBV6-1 and TRBJ2-5; tentatively, D is TRBD1 (8 bases). Deletions cut 2 bases from V and 3 bases from J, with 13 bases between. Germline assignment: CDR1 MNHNS and CDR2 SASEGT. The length of the CDR3 is 15 residues. CDR3 DNA: TGTGCCAGCAGTGAAAACACAGGGGGGGAAGAGACCCAGTACTTC. This gives the protein CASSENTGGEETQYF.

This clone was seen only a few times. The chain combines TRBV5-4 with TRBJ1-1, with 10 bases fitting TRBD1. The junction had 9 bases not matched to a gene; V was cut back by 2 bases and J by 2 bases. This CDR3 spans 17 amino acids. CDR1 is SGHNT, CDR2 YYREEE, per germline (reference sequence). CDR3 nucleotide sequence: TGTGCCAGCAGCTTTCCGGGACAGGGGTTCCCAAACACTGAAGCTTTCTTT. Protein sequence: CASSFPGQGFPNTEAFF.

The chain combines TRBV19 with TRBJ2-7, with TRBD1 matching over 8 bases. Germline lookup yields CDR1 LNHDA and CDR2 SQIVND (reference sequence). The CDR3 loop spans 14 amino acids. V trimming: 2 bases; J trimming: 3 bases; junction bases outside the gene matches: 3. CDR3 sequence reads: CASSITGQGYEQYF. Written as DNA, the CDR3 is TGTGCCAGTAGTATAACCGGACAGGGCTACGAGCAGTACTTC.

Of note for this clone: Other nucleotide sequences from this sample produce the same CDR3. This rearrangement joins TRBV7-2 to TRBJ1-6; 7 nucleotides align to TRBD1. This CDR3 contains 17 residues. Germline assignment: CDR1 SGHTA and CDR2 FQGNSA. V lost 5 bases and J lost 5; bases outside the gene matches: 12. CDR3 bases: TGTGCCAGCAGCCTTTTTCGTCAGGGGGGAAATAATTCACCCCTCCACTTT. This codes for CASSLFRQGGNNSPLHF.

The V call is TRBV28, the J call TRBJ1-2; 7 bases are a match to TRBD1. After removal of 4 bases from V and 5 bases from J, the junction contained 7 bases not matched to a gene. Per germline, CDR1 MDHEN and CDR2 SYDVKM. The CDR3 runs to 14 residues. Here the CDR3 reads CASSSGDRLYGYTF. In DNA, the CDR3 is TGTGCCAGCAGTTCCGGGGACAGACTATATGGCTACACCTTC.

This clone is large in the sample. The chain carries TRBV9 and TRBJ2-7; TRBD2 matches at 11 bases. Trimming cost V 3 bases and J 7 bases; bases outside gene matches: 6. Germline V CDR1 and CDR2: SGDLS, YYNGEE. There are 14 residues in the CDR3. The CDR3, as DNA: TGTGCCAGCAGCGCGCTAGCGGGAGGAGGGGAGCAGTACTTC. Its protein product is CASSALAGGGEQYF. Supplemented by reference TRBV9 and TRBJ2-7, the full variable domain reads DSGVTQTPKHLITATGQRVTLRCSPRSGDLSVYWYQQSLDQGLQFLIQYYNGEERAKGNILERFSAQQFPDLHSELNLSSLELGDSALYFCASSALAGGGEQYFGPGTRLTVT.

This clone was seen only a few times. This chain links TRBV10-3 with TRBJ2-1, with 8 bases that match TRBD1. The CDR3 spans 15 residues. Per germline, CDR1 ENHRY and CDR2 SYGVKD. V lost 10 bases to trimming and J lost 0 bases; unmatched junction nucleotides: 8. CDR3 region: CATKGTGGSYNEQFF. As DNA, the CDR3 is TGTGCCACCAAGGGGACAGGCGGCTCCTACAATGAGCAGTTCTTC.

The V and J genes are TRBV27 and TRBJ2-3; 7 bases map to TRBD1. The CDR3 totals 16 residues. Germline loops: CDR1 MNHEY, CDR2 SMNVEV (reference sequence). The V and J ends lost 1 base and 2 bases, in that order; junction bases with no gene match: 6. CDR3 DNA: TGTGCCAGCAGTTTATTCGGGACAGCGGTCACAGATACGCAGTATTTT. It specifies CASSLFGTAVTDTQYF.

CDR3 protein: CAIRGSGHNEQFF. In DNA, the CDR3 is TGTGCCATCAGGGGGAGTGGCCACAATGAGCAGTTCTTC. This chain uses TRBV6-5 with TRBJ2-1; 7 nucleotides align to TRBD1. The V segment lost 10 bases and the J segment 5 bases; nucleotides outside the gene matches: 8. The CDR3 sequence is 13 residues long. Germline CDR1 is MNHEY and CDR2 is SVGAGI.

The rearrangement links TRBV2 to TRBJ2-7, with a tentative D call TRBD1 (6 bases). This CDR3 comprises 14 residues. Per the germline V gene, CDR1 is SNHLY and CDR2 is FYNNEI. Between the trimmed V and J ends, which lost 5 bases and 7 bases, there was a span of 18 bases. In DNA form, the CDR3 reads TGTGCCAGCAGTCCCAGGACAGCCACGTTGGAGCAGTACTTC. Translating gives CASSPRTATLEQYF.